This is a list of T cell receptor beta chains from one sample in a study of shared clonotypes between healthy human individuals. Generated by immunoSEQ multiplex PCR, the TCRdb table keeps only in-frame clones and is missing some. This table has approximately 1,500,000 clones, around 97% appearing once. Sequencing was carried out using naive CD4+ T cells sorted from blood. These receptors all come from a man aged 25 to 45 in good health. Each CDR3 is given with its conserved first and last residue. Each record gives: J gene, clone size, D gene, V gene, CDR3 DNA, CDR3 protein. D genes are given only for firm matches. Expanded clones get a size class; other rows say once, few or many, or leave the size out.

J gene: TRBJ2-7
clone size: NA
D gene: TRBD1
V gene: TRBV6-1
CDR3 DNA: TGTGCCAGCAGTGACGAGACGAGACAGGGTTCGTGGGAGCAGTACTTC
CDR3 protein: CASSDETRQGSWEQYF

J gene: TRBJ1-1
clone size: NA
D gene: NA
V gene: TRBV11-2
CDR3 DNA: TGTGCCAGCAGTTGGGGGATCACTGAAGCTTTCTTT
CDR3 protein: CASSWGITEAFF

J gene: TRBJ2-5
clone size: NA
D gene: NA
V gene: TRBV15
CDR3 DNA: TGTGCCACCAGCAGAGACCCAGGGATCCAAGAGACCCAGTACTTC
CDR3 protein: CATSRDPGIQETQYF

J gene: TRBJ1-1
clone size: NA
D gene: TRBD1
V gene: TRBV5-1
CDR3 DNA: TGCGCCAGCAGCCCCTCGACAGGGGGCAACACTGAAGCTTTCTTT
CDR3 protein: CASSPSTGGNTEAFF

J gene: TRBJ1-4
clone size: once
D gene: NA
V gene: TRBV9
CDR3 DNA: TGTGCCAGCAGCGTAGGTCAGGGGATTTCGTCGGAAAAACTGTTTTTT
CDR3 protein: CASSVGQGISSEKLFF

J gene: TRBJ1-4
clone size: NA
D gene: NA
V gene: TRBV2
CDR3 DNA: TGTGCCAGCAGTGGGGGGAGGGACTCTCAACTGTTTTTT
CDR3 protein: CASSGGRDSQLFF

J gene: TRBJ2-7
clone size: NA
D gene: NA
V gene: TRBV5-1
CDR3 DNA: TGCGCCAGCAGCCCTAGGACAGCCCCCTACGAGCAGTACTTC
CDR3 protein: CASSPRTAPYEQYF

J gene: TRBJ1-4
clone size: NA
D gene: NA
V gene: TRBV11-2
CDR3 DNA: TGTGCCAGCAGCTCTCGAGGGTTAAATGAAAAACTGTTTTTT
CDR3 protein: CASSSRGLNEKLFF

J gene: TRBJ1-5
clone size: few
D gene: NA
V gene: TRBV29-1
CDR3 DNA: TGCAGCGTGGAGACAGGTTTGAGCAATCAGCCCCAGCATTTT
CDR3 protein: CSVETGLSNQPQHF

J gene: TRBJ2-7
clone size: NA
D gene: NA
V gene: TRBV4-3
CDR3 DNA: TGCGCCAGCAGCCCTGGGGGCGGGAGTGTCTACGAGCAGTACTTC
CDR3 protein: CASSPGGGSVYEQYF

J gene: TRBJ2-3
clone size: NA
D gene: NA
V gene: TRBV11-3
CDR3 DNA: TGTGCCAGCAACTTCAGTAGGCGTGTCGATTGCACAGATACGCAGTATTTT
CDR3 protein: CASNFSRRVDCTDTQYF

J gene: TRBJ2-7
clone size: NA
D gene: TRBD1
V gene: TRBV27
CDR3 DNA: TGTGCCAGCAGTTCCTTGACAGGGGGCCTTGGGCCCTACGAGCAGTACTTC
CDR3 protein: CASSSLTGGLGPYEQYF

J gene: TRBJ1-1
clone size: NA
D gene: NA
V gene: TRBV7-9
CDR3 DNA: TGTGCCAGCAGTTACACACCGATGGGTGGGAACACTGAAGCTTTCTTT
CDR3 protein: CASSYTPMGGNTEAFF

J gene: TRBJ2-5
clone size: NA
D gene: TRBD2
V gene: TRBV27
CDR3 DNA: TGTGCCAGCAGTTTATTGGCTAGCGGGAATCGGGGGGAGACCCAGTACTTC
CDR3 protein: CASSLLASGNRGETQYF

J gene: TRBJ2-1
clone size: NA
D gene: TRBD2
V gene: TRBV18
CDR3 DNA: TGTGCCAGCTCACCACCGACGGGGGGGTCAGGAGATGAGCAGTTCTTC
CDR3 protein: CASSPPTGGSGDEQFF

J gene: TRBJ2-2
clone size: NA
D gene: TRBD2
V gene: TRBV2
CDR3 DNA: TGTGCCAGCGGGGGACTAGCGGGAACCGGGGAGCTGTTTTTT
CDR3 protein: CASGGLAGTGELFF

J gene: TRBJ2-3
clone size: NA
D gene: TRBD2
V gene: TRBV29-1
CDR3 DNA: TGCAGCGGTGGGACTAGCGTCGTCACAGATACGCAGTATTTT
CDR3 protein: CSGGTSVVTDTQYF

J gene: TRBJ1-2
clone size: NA
D gene: NA
V gene: TRBV5-5
CDR3 DNA: TGTGCCAGCACACCTCCTGACAGCTATGGCTACACCTTC
CDR3 protein: CASTPPDSYGYTF

J gene: TRBJ2-5
clone size: NA
D gene: NA
V gene: TRBV5-1
CDR3 DNA: TGCGCCAGCAGCTTTGGGACCTCTGAGGGGACCCAGTACTTC
CDR3 protein: CASSFGTSEGTQYF

J gene: TRBJ1-2
clone size: NA
D gene: NA
V gene: TRBV19
CDR3 DNA: TGTGCCAGTAGTCCACGACTGCCTAGGATTGGCTACACCTTC
CDR3 protein: CASSPRLPRIGYTF

J gene: TRBJ1-3
clone size: NA
D gene: TRBD1
V gene: TRBV2
CDR3 DNA: TGTGCCGGGGGACAGGGGAGAAACACCATATATTTT
CDR3 protein: CAGGQGRNTIYF

J gene: TRBJ2-4
clone size: once
D gene: NA
V gene: TRBV7-9
CDR3 DNA: TGTGCCAGTGTCCCAGCGAGAGGGGGAAACATTCAGTACTTC
CDR3 protein: CASVPARGGNIQYF

J gene: TRBJ1-1
clone size: NA
D gene: NA
V gene: TRBV10-3
CDR3 DNA: TGTGCCATCAGTGAGTCGAGGGACCGGGCCCTGGCTGAAGCTTTCTTT
CDR3 protein: CAISESRDRALAEAFF

J gene: TRBJ2-1
clone size: once
D gene: NA
V gene: TRBV6-1
CDR3 DNA: TGTGCCAGCAGTGCGGAGGGGGCTGACCACAATGAGCAGTTCTTC
CDR3 protein: CASSAEGADHNEQFF

J gene: TRBJ2-7
clone size: NA
D gene: NA
V gene: TRBV28
CDR3 DNA: TGTGCCAGCAGTTTAAGGCAGTTCCAGGACGAGCGGTACTTC
CDR3 protein: CASSLRQFQDERYF

J gene: TRBJ2-7
clone size: NA
D gene: NA
V gene: TRBV5-1
CDR3 DNA: TGCGCCAGCAGCTCCCTGAGAGCACCATACGAGCAGTACTTC
CDR3 protein: CASSSLRAPYEQYF

J gene: TRBJ2-7
clone size: NA
D gene: NA
V gene: TRBV29-1
CDR3 DNA: TGCAGAGAGACGGGACCTATATCCTACGAGCAGTACTTC
CDR3 protein: CRETGPISYEQYF

J gene: TRBJ1-2
clone size: NA
D gene: NA
V gene: TRBV2
CDR3 DNA: TGTGCCAGACAGGGCCCTAACTATGGCTACACCTTC
CDR3 protein: CARQGPNYGYTF

J gene: TRBJ2-1
clone size: NA
D gene: NA
V gene: TRBV11-1
CDR3 DNA: TGTGCCAGCAGCACAGCTAGCCTTTATGCAGGTGAGCAGTTCTTC
CDR3 protein: CASSTASLYAGEQFF

J gene: TRBJ2-3
clone size: NA
D gene: TRBD1
V gene: TRBV7-8
CDR3 DNA: TGTGCCAGCAGCGTCACAGGGGCGGCCACAGATACGCAGTATTTT
CDR3 protein: CASSVTGAATDTQYF

J gene: TRBJ2-7
clone size: once
D gene: NA
V gene: TRBV28
CDR3 DNA: TGTGCCAGCAGTTTAGTTCCTCCTACTCGGTACTTC
CDR3 protein: CASSLVPPTRYF

J gene: TRBJ2-1
clone size: NA
D gene: NA
V gene: TRBV29-1
CDR3 DNA: TGCAGCGTTGAAGTTTTAGTAGGGTACAATGAGCAGTTCTTC
CDR3 protein: CSVEVLVGYNEQFF

J gene: TRBJ2-3
clone size: few
D gene: NA
V gene: TRBV7-2
CDR3 DNA: TGTGCCAGCAGTGGGCCGGTTAGAAGCACAGATACGCAGTATTTT
CDR3 protein: CASSGPVRSTDTQYF

J gene: TRBJ2-4
clone size: NA
D gene: TRBD1
V gene: TRBV18
CDR3 DNA: TGTGCCAGCTCACTTGGGACAGGGAGCATTCAGTACTTC
CDR3 protein: CASSLGTGSIQYF

J gene: TRBJ1-1
clone size: NA
D gene: NA
V gene: TRBV7-8
CDR3 DNA: TGTGCCAGCAGCTTAAGGGGCCAGGGTGAAGCTTTCTTT
CDR3 protein: CASSLRGQGEAFF

J gene: TRBJ2-1
clone size: NA
D gene: TRBD2
V gene: TRBV5-1
CDR3 DNA: TGCGCCAGCAGCGGGACCGGGACTAGCTACAATGAGCAGTTCTTC
CDR3 protein: CASSGTGTSYNEQFF

J gene: TRBJ1-1
clone size: NA
D gene: NA
V gene: TRBV4-3
CDR3 DNA: TGCGCCAGCAGCCAAGATTTAGTCAGGGAAACTGAAGCTTTCTTT
CDR3 protein: CASSQDLVRETEAFF

J gene: TRBJ1-1
clone size: NA
D gene: TRBD1
V gene: TRBV2
CDR3 DNA: TGTGCCAGCGGGGCCGGGACAGGGCTTTCGAACACTGAAGCTTTCTTT
CDR3 protein: CASGAGTGLSNTEAFF